Each of the 15 T cell receptor beta chains below was sequenced from the same sample in a study of STAT5B mutations in CD4+ large granular lymphocyte leukemia. This table comes from immunoSEQ multiplex PCR, and its TCRdb copy is limited to in-frame clones, with some not included. The table records fewer than 40,000 clones, about four fifths of them present only once. The sample taken for sequencing was CD4+ T cells from blood buffy coats. Receptors originate from a human donor in good health.

This clone occurred a few times. This sequence joins TRBV29-1 and TRBJ1-1, with no clear D. The germline V and J ends were trimmed by 6 bases and 0 bases, with 11 bases remaining between them. Germline V lookup: CDR1 SQVTM, CDR2 ANQGSEA. The CDR3 consists of 13 residues. The CDR3 region is CSVANPVNTEAFF. The CDR3 DNA reads TGCAGCGTCGCGAACCCAGTGAACACTGAAGCTTTCTTT.

The chain recombines TRBV29-1 with TRBJ2-7; the D gene is possibly TRBD2 (6 bases). This CDR3 has 13 amino acids. Per germline, CDR1 SQVTM and CDR2 ANQGSEA. The V gene lost 4 bases and the J gene lost 4 bases, with 14 bases spanning the gap. The CDR3 loop reads CSVVPGATYEQYF. The CDR3 nucleotides are TGCAGCGTTGTTCCGGGAGCTACTTACGAGCAGTACTTC.

The V and J genes are TRBV19 and TRBJ2-7, with D uncertain. V shed 10 bases and J shed 3 bases, with 13 bases lying between them. The CDR3 length is 12 residues. In germline, CDR1 is LNHDA, CDR2 SQIVND (reference sequence). CDR3 residues: CATSSVNYEQYF. In nucleotides, the CDR3 is TGTGCCACCTCGTCAGTAAACTACGAGCAGTACTTC.

This rearrangement joins TRBV10-2 to TRBJ1-1; D not resolved. The CDR3 is made up of 11 amino acids. The V gene's germline CDR1 is WSHSY and CDR2 SAAADI. The ends were cut back, 8 bases at V and 0 bases at J, with 4 bases in the middle. CDR3 protein: CASSVNTEAFF. The CDR3 DNA reads as TGCGCCAGCTCGGTGAACACTGAAGCTTTCTTT.

This clone was found once. As the CDR3 is not closed by the conserved phenylalanine or tryptophan, this likely results from a read error. No DNA is shown, since the ends of the CDR3 on it are uncertain; the CDR3 is the one TCRdb lists. The gene calls are TRBV5-4 and TRBJ1-2. The germline CDR1 and CDR2 sequences are SGHNT and YYREEE (reference sequence). The CDR3 sequence runs 14 residues, both termini included. CDR3 in amino acids: CASGNFVPGKTYGY.

This clone showed up just once. This chain links TRBV27 with TRBJ1-2; D not resolved. The CDR3 has 16 amino acids. Germline CDR1 reads MNHEY; CDR2 reads SMNVEV (reference sequence). Trimming cost V 5 bases and J 8 bases, with 24 bases left between them. The CDR3 nucleotides are TGTGCCAGCAGTCGCACCCATCGCGACCTCACTAACGGCTACACCTTC. As protein: CASSRTHRDLTNGYTF.

CDR3 region: CASRRGDNIGTGELFF. The CDR3 nucleotides read TGTGCCAGCCGCCGGGGGGACAATATCGGCACCGGGGAGCTGTTTTTT. The J gene is TRBJ2-2, the V gene TRBV27, with a weak D call TRBD2 (7 bases). From germline, CDR1 is MNHEY and CDR2 SMNVEV (reference sequence). The CDR3 length is 16 residues. Trimming took 8 bases from V and 4 from J, leaving 20 bases between them.

The chain employs TRBV5-8 and TRBJ2-7; D may be TRBD2 (5 bases). The CDR3 consists of 15 residues. Germline V CDR1 and CDR2: SGHTS, YDEGEE. With 2 bases removed from V and 2 bases from J, the gap between germline ends came to 14 bases. CDR3 protein: CASSFRDYRAYEQYF. The CDR3, as DNA: TGTGCCAGCAGCTTTCGAGACTACCGGGCCTACGAGCAGTACTTC.

The chain couples TRBV2 to TRBJ1-2; 11 positions agree with TRBD1. V trimming: 6 bases; J trimming: 4 bases; junction bases outside the gene matches: 7. The CDR3 loop spans 15 amino acids. Germline assignment: CDR1 SNHLY and CDR2 FYNNEI. CDR3 bases: TGTGCCAGCAGAAAGGACAGGGGGCAGGGCTATGGCTACACCTTC. As protein: CASRKDRGQGYGYTF. Supplemented by reference TRBV2 and TRBJ1-2, the full variable domain reads EPEVTQTPSHQVTQMGQEVILRCVPISNHLYFYWYRQILGQKVEFLVSFYNNEISEKSEIFDDQFSVERPDGSNFTLKIRSTKLEDSAMYFCASRKDRGQGYGYTFGSGTRLTVV.

The gene calls are TRBV9 and TRBJ2-1; D perhaps matches TRBD2 (8 bases). The CDR3 is 15 amino acids. Germline V gene sequence: CDR1 SGDLS, CDR2 YYNGEE. V lost 3 bases and J 6 bases, leaving 16 bases between the germline ends. The CDR3 protein is CASSARDSGGNEQFF. CDR3 DNA sequence: TGTGCCAGCAGCGCGAGGGACAGCGGGGGCAATGAGCAGTTCTTC.

The CDR3 coding sequence is TGTGCCTGGACCCGCCTCCGGGGCACTGAAGCTTTCTTT. Translation: CAWTRLRGTEAFF. The gene calls are TRBV30 and TRBJ1-1; D remains ambiguous. CDR3 length equals 13 residues. Trimming removed 4 bases from V and 4 bases from J, with 13 bases in between. CDR1 and CDR2 (germline): GTSNPN, SVGIG (reference sequence).

This clone was recorded only once. V usage is TRBV5-1 and J usage is TRBJ2-7, with TRBD2 matching over 8 bases. Trimming at V came to 5 bases and at J to 1 base, leaving 5 bases not matched to a gene. Germline values: CDR1 SGHRS, CDR2 YFSETQ. The CDR3 spans 14 residues. CDR3 DNA sequence: TGCGCCAGCAGACTCGGGGGGGGGTCCTACGAGCAGTACTTC. Translating gives CASRLGGGSYEQYF.

The chain is built from TRBV5-1 and TRBJ1-3; D not certain. Germline-derived CDR1 and CDR2 are SGHRS and YFSETQ. This CDR3 region has 14 residues. The V end was cut by 4 bases, the J end by 1 base, with 9 bases between. The CDR3 spells CASSPRGSGNTIYF. DNA of the CDR3: TGCGCCAGCAGCCCCCGCGGGTCTGGAAACACCATATATTTT.

The chain has TRBV6-5 and TRBJ1-1; no clear D gene. The V and J ends lost 6 bases and 1 base respectively, with 9 bases between them. CDR1 and CDR2 (germline): MNHEY, SVGAGI. This CDR3 is built from 13 residues. For the CDR3, the DNA is TGTGCCAGCAGGTATTGGCAGAACACTGAAGCTTTCTTT. Protein sequence: CASRYWQNTEAFF.

The chain is built from TRBV6-5 and TRBJ1-2, with 7 bases that match TRBD1. The CDR3 is 15 amino acids. V lost 0 bases, J lost 8 bases, and 9 bases stayed unmatched. Germline V CDR1 and CDR2: MNHEY, SVGAGI. In nucleotides, the CDR3 is TGTGCCAGCAGTTACTCTACCCAGGGGGGGGGAGGCTACACCTTC. Amino acid sequence: CASSYSTQGGGGYTF.